The rows below give T cell receptor beta chains drawn from one sample of a study of blood T cells in healthy people across ages. TCRdb itself ran the 5' RACE reads through MiXCR, one entry per CDR3 protein. Among about 1.1 million distinct CDR3 sequences listed, roughly two fifths were seen once. The sequenced material came from blood. Source of these receptors: a man aged 18 to 29 in good health. The CDR3 runs from the conserved cysteine through the conserved F or W. D genes are given only for firm matches. Some rows mark clone size as missing; the rest say once, few, many or name a class of expanded clone.

v_gene	abundance	j_gene	d_gene	CDR3aa	CDR3nt
TRBV29-1	NA	TRBJ2-7	NA	CSVVGRYAGAQYF	TGCAGCGTTGTGGGGAGGTATGCGGGGGCACAGTACTTC
TRBV7-2	once	TRBJ1-5	TRBD1	CASSRGGQRNQPQHF	TGTGCCAGCAGCAGAGGGGGACAGCGCAATCAGCCCCAGCATTTT
TRBV11-1	NA	TRBJ2-2	NA	CASSLEGADTGELFF	TGTGCCAGCAGCTTGGAGGGGGCGGACACCGGGGAGCTGTTTTTT
TRBV10-3	NA	TRBJ2-2	TRBD2	CAMGGTHTGELFF	TGTGCCATGGGGGGGACCCACACCGGGGAGCTGTTTTTT
TRBV28	NA	TRBJ1-1	NA	CASSLLMTSTEAFF	TGTGCCAGCAGTTTATTAATGACATCCACTGAAGCTTTCTTT
TRBV7-8	few	TRBJ1-5	NA	CASSLAVSYETAKNQPQHF	TGTGCCAGCAGCTTAGCTGTAAGCTATGAGACAGCGAAAAATCAGCCCCAGCATTTT
TRBV25-1	NA	TRBJ1-2	NA	CASSEFFGAQGPYGYTF	TGTGCCAGCAGTGAATTCTTCGGGGCCCAGGGGCCCTATGGCTACACCTTC
TRBV5-1	NA	TRBJ1-1	TRBD1	CVSSVTGGTEAFF	TGCGTCAGCAGCGTGACAGGGGGAACTGAAGCTTTCTTT
TRBV18	NA	TRBJ2-7	TRBD2	CASSPPRGGQRDEQYF	TGTGCCAGCTCACCACCTCGGGGGGGGCAGAGGGACGAGCAGTACTTC
TRBV10-3	NA	TRBJ2-3	TRBD1	CAITTGGVGHTDTQYF	TGTGCCATCACCACAGGGGGAGTAGGGCACACAGATACGCAGTATTTT
TRBV3-1	NA	TRBJ1-2	NA	CASSQDGGGYGYTF	TGTGCCAGCAGCCAAGACGGGGGAGGCTATGGCTACACCTTC
TRBV9	NA	TRBJ2-5	NA	CASSGAGQYF	TGTGCCAGCAGCGGGGCAGGGCAGTACTTC
TRBV20-1	NA	TRBJ1-4	NA	CSARSQQGTEKLFF	TGCAGTGCTAGGTCTCAGCAGGGGACTGAAAAACTGTTTTTT
TRBV19	NA	TRBJ2-2	NA	CASSILEAHTGELFF	TGTGCCAGTAGTATCCTAGAAGCTCACACCGGGGAGCTGTTTTTT
TRBV4-1	NA	TRBJ2-1	NA	CASSPTLDPDNEQFF	TGCGCCAGCAGCCCCACCCTCGACCCAGACAATGAGCAGTTCTTC
TRBV4-3	many	TRBJ2-3	TRBD2	CASSRQFLAVNTDTQYF	TGCGCCAGCAGCCGGCAGTTCCTAGCGGTGAACACAGATACGCAGTATTTT
TRBV14	NA	TRBJ2-1	TRBD2	CASSQWTSGDYNEQFF	TGTGCCAGCAGCCAATGGACTAGCGGGGACTACAATGAGCAGTTCTTC
TRBV12-3/TRBV12-4	NA	TRBJ1-6	NA	CASSFGGADNSPLHF	TGTGCCAGCAGTTTCGGGGGGGCAGATAATTCACCCCTCCACTTT
TRBV6-2/TRBV6-3	few	TRBJ1-2	TRBD1	CASSTRTGGYGYTF	TGTGCCAGCAGCACTAGGACAGGCGGCTATGGCTACACCTTC
TRBV4-1	NA	TRBJ1-1	TRBD1	CASSQVTGGETEAFF	TGCGCCAGCAGCCAAGTAACAGGGGGCGAGACTGAAGCTTTCTTT
TRBV27	many	TRBJ1-6	TRBD1	CASSPDRGGYNSPLHF	TGTGCCAGCAGTCCCGACAGGGGAGGATATAATTCACCCCTCCACTTT
TRBV27	NA	TRBJ1-2	NA	CASRKTGNYGYTF	TGTGCCAGCAGAAAAACAGGAAACTATGGCTACACCTTC
TRBV4-3	few	TRBJ2-7	TRBD1	CASSLDRERYEQYF	TGCGCCAGCAGCCTAGACAGGGAACGGTACGAGCAGTACTTC
TRBV10-3	NA	TRBJ1-1	TRBD1	CAISEPGQGPMGTEAFF	TGTGCCATCAGTGAACCGGGACAGGGGCCAATGGGCACTGAAGCTTTCTTT
TRBV12-3/TRBV12-4	NA	TRBJ1-4	NA	CVSSYGQTGEKLFF	TGTGTCAGCAGCTATGGACAGACGGGTGAAAAACTGTTTTTT
TRBV13	NA	TRBJ2-7	NA	CASSPTGRSYEQYF	TGTGCCAGCAGCCCGACCGGCCGTTCCTACGAGCAGTACTTC
TRBV9	NA	TRBJ2-7	TRBD2	CASSSPRTSGSYNEQYF	TGTGCCAGCAGCTCCCCTAGGACTAGCGGGTCCTACAATGAGCAGTACTTC
TRBV4-3	few	TRBJ1-2	NA	CASSQDEKRSYGYTF	TGCGCCAGCAGCCAAGATGAGAAACGTAGCTATGGCTACACCTTC
TRBV4-1	once	TRBJ1-2	TRBD1	CASSQLQRQGAYGHTF	TGCGCCAGCAGCCAGCTGCAACGACAGGGAGCCTATGGCCACACCTTC
TRBV20-1	NA	TRBJ2-3	TRBD2	CSTQLAGDQDTQYF	TGCAGTACTCAACTAGCGGGGGATCAAGATACGCAGTATTTT
TRBV3-1	NA	TRBJ2-3	TRBD1	CASTDRDSSTDTQYF	TGTGCCAGCACCGACAGGGATTCTAGCACAGATACGCAGTATTTT
TRBV9	NA	TRBJ2-5	TRBD2	CASSVGLAGDQETQYF	TGTGCCAGCAGCGTAGGGCTAGCGGGAGACCAAGAGACCCAGTACTTC
TRBV5-1	NA	TRBJ1-2	NA	CASSLDSSTSTF	TGCGCCAGCAGCTTGGACAGCTCGACCTCCACCTTC
TRBV12-3/TRBV12-4	NA	TRBJ2-1	NA	CASTLSGNEQFF	TGTGCCAGCACCCTTTCGGGGAATGAGCAGTTCTTC
TRBV27	NA	TRBJ1-5	NA	CASSLRESRPQHF	TGTGCCAGCAGTTTAAGGGAGTCGCGGCCCCAGCATTTT
TRBV4-2	NA	TRBJ2-1	NA	CASSRPSGVSPNEQFF	TGTGCCAGCAGCCGACCTTCAGGGGTTTCTCCCAATGAGCAGTTCTTC
TRBV7-3	few	TRBJ2-2	NA	CASSLGHGAGELFF	TGTGCCAGCAGCTTAGGCCATGGTGCCGGGGAGCTGTTTTTT
TRBV6-2/TRBV6-3	NA	TRBJ2-7	NA	CASSYGASRYNEQYF	TGTGCCAGCAGTTACGGGGCATCTCGCTACAATGAGCAGTACTTC
TRBV12-3/TRBV12-4	NA	TRBJ2-7	TRBD1	CASSCDRGSYEQYF	TGTGCCAGCAGCTGCGACAGGGGCTCCTACGAGCAGTACTTC
TRBV5-6	many	TRBJ2-1	NA	CASSGTYNEQFF	TGTGCCAGCAGCGGGACCTACAATGAGCAGTTCTTC
TRBV5-4	NA	TRBJ1-2	NA	CASSLGGVSGSNNYGYTF	TGTGCCAGCAGCTTGGGGGGCGTATCAGGATCTAATAACTATGGCTACACCTTC
TRBV28	NA	TRBJ1-2	TRBD1	CASSSPTGSGPYGYTF	TGTGCCAGCAGTTCCCCGACAGGGAGTGGTCCGTATGGCTACACCTTC